This is a list of T cell receptor beta chains from one sample in a study of OX40 agonist ivuxolimab in advanced cancers. Using immunoSEQ multiplex PCR, the repertoire was profiled, and TCRdb retains in-frame clones only, with some absent. The sample contains some 60,000 clones, 80% to 90% of which appear only once. The sequenced sample was CD4+ or CD8+ T cells sorted from blood, obtained in a trial of the OX40 agonist ivuxolimab. The origin of the receptors is an adult with an advanced solid tumor such as melanoma, head and neck, liver or kidney cancer. CDR3s include the opening cysteine and the closing phenylalanine or tryptophan. The D gene is left open where the match is weak. Expanded clones are given a class, and other clones once, few, many or no size at all.

.	TRBV10-1	TRBD1	TRBJ2-1	TGCGCCATCTTCGACAGGGTCCCCTACAATGAGCAGTTCTTC	CAIFDRVPYNEQFF
.	TRBV4-3	TRBD2	TRBJ2-7	TGCGCCAGCAGCCAAGGGTGGCGGGGGACCTACGAGCAGTACTTC	CASSQGWRGTYEQYF
.	TRBV18	.	TRBJ2-5	TGTGCCAGCTCACCCGCAGCGGGCTCGTTGGGGGAGCAGTACTTC	CASSPAAGSLGEQYF
.	TRBV15	TRBD1	TRBJ2-7	TGTGCCACCAGCAGAGACTATGGGACAGGGATATCCGAGCAGTACTTC	CATSRDYGTGISEQYF
.	TRBV19	.	TRBJ2-2	TGTGCCAGTAGTATCTCCGGGACCAACACCGGGGAGCTGTTTTTT	CASSISGTNTGELFF
.	TRBV2	TRBD2	TRBJ2-1	TGTGCCAGCACCGGACTAGCGGGAGCCAATGAGCAGTTCTTC	CASTGLAGANEQFF
few	TRBV11-2	TRBD1	TRBJ1-5	TGTGCCAGCAGCCGACAGGGGGGACAGCCCCAGCATTTT	CASSRQGGQPQHF
.	TRBV5-1	.	TRBJ1-5	TGCGCCAGCAGCGAGTGGACGGATCAGCCCCAGCATTTT	CASSEWTDQPQHF
few	TRBV4-2	.	TRBJ1-4	TGTGCCAGCAGCCAGGCCAAGACCCCAACTAATGAAAAACTGTTTTTT	CASSQAKTPTNEKLFF
.	TRBV5-4	TRBD1	TRBJ2-1	TGTGCCAGCAGCTTGGGACAGGGCATCTACAATGAGCAGTTCTTC	CASSLGQGIYNEQFF
.	TRBV4-1	TRBD1	TRBJ1-3	TGCGCCAGCAGCCACCTCGGGACAGGGCAAGGAAACACCATATATTTT	CASSHLGTGQGNTIYF
.	TRBV4-3	TRBD2	TRBJ2-5	TGCGCCAGCAGCCATAGTGTCGGGGGGACCGAGACCCAGTACTTC	CASSHSVGGTETQYF
.	TRBV7-2	.	TRBJ2-2	TGTGCCAGCAGCAGGATTAGCGGGAACACCGGGGAGCTGTTTTTT	CASSRISGNTGELFF
.	TRBV10-3	.	TRBJ1-5	TGTGCCATCAGTGCCGGGACGGCTGCCAATCAGCCCCAGCATTTT	CAISAGTAANQPQHF
.	TRBV11-3	.	TRBJ2-5	TGTGCCAGCAGCCAGCCCGGAGGGCATGGCATGGCTGGATACAAAGAGACCCAGTACTTC	CASSQPGGHGMAGYKETQYF
.	TRBV19	.	TRBJ1-5	TGTGCCAGTAGTGTTTTAAGGGGCAATCAGCCCCAGCATTTT	CASSVLRGNQPQHF
.	TRBV2	.	TRBJ1-2	TGTGCCAGCAGTGAATGGGTCGGGGGCTACACCTTC	CASSEWVGGYTF
.	TRBV7-3	TRBD2	TRBJ2-1	TGTGCCAGCAGCTTCGCGGGAGCAGTCAATGAGCAGTTCTTC	CASSFAGAVNEQFF
.	TRBV19	.	TRBJ1-3	TGTGCCAGTAGTGGAGCTCAACAGGGAAACACCATATATTTT	CASSGAQQGNTIYF
once	TRBV30	.	TRBJ1-2	TGTGCCTGGAGTCCCCCCGGGACACTTACCCACTATGGCTACACCTTC	CAWSPPGTLTHYGYTF
.	TRBV27	.	TRBJ1-1	TGTGCCAGCAGTCTAAACGGACTTGCTTTCTTT	CASSLNGLAFF
.	TRBV2	.	TRBJ2-6	TGTGCCAGCAGTGAACGGAGCTCTGGGGCCAACGTCCTGACTTTC	CASSERSSGANVLTF
.	TRBV6-5	.	TRBJ2-5	TGTGCCAGCAGTCCAACCGGGCCATCGGAGACCCAGTACTTC	CASSPTGPSETQYF
.	TRBV4-3	TRBD2	TRBJ2-7	TGCGCCAGCAGCCAAAGGACTAGCGGGAGGGCCTTGGTCTACGAGCAGTACTTC	CASSQRTSGRALVYEQYF
.	TRBV7-2	.	TRBJ2-1	TGTGCCAGCAGCGTCGCTACCAATGAGCAGTTCTTC	CASSVATNEQFF
.	TRBV7-7	.	TRBJ1-2	TGTGCCAGCAACCGGGACAACTATGGCTACACCTTC	CASNRDNYGYTF
.	TRBV5-1	TRBD2	TRBJ2-1	TGCGCCAGCAGCAATACACCAATAGGAGCGGGATCCTACAATGAGCAGTTCTTC	CASSNTPIGAGSYNEQFF
.	TRBV5-1	.	TRBJ2-7	TGCGCCAGCAGCTTGGTAGGGGCTTCCGAGCAGTACTTC	CASSLVGASEQYF
.	TRBV6-1	.	TRBJ1-2	TGTGCCAGCAGTAAAAGGCAGCTTTATGGCTACACCTTC	CASSKRQLYGYTF
.	TRBV5-1	.	TRBJ2-3	TGCGCCAGCAGCTTGGCTACAGATACGCAGTATTTT	CASSLATDTQYF
once	TRBV6-1	TRBD1	TRBJ1-2	TGTGCCAGCAGTCCTACAGGGGACTATGGCTACACCTTC	CASSPTGDYGYTF
.	TRBV5-1	.	TRBJ1-2	TGCGCCAGCAGCTTGACTGCTAACTATGGCTACACCTTC	CASSLTANYGYTF
once	TRBV5-5	.	TRBJ1-5	TGTGCCAGCAGCGCAGGATTCGTCGGTCCAAATAGCAATCAGCCCCAGCATTTT	CASSAGFVGPNSNQPQHF
.	TRBV19	.	TRBJ2-7	TGTGCCAGTAGTCCGAGCCCTGCGGACCCCCGCGAGCAGTACTTC	CASSPSPADPREQYF
.	TRBV18	TRBD2	TRBJ2-1	TGTGCCAGCTCATCGGGACTAGCGGGAACGAATGAGCAGTTCTTC	CASSSGLAGTNEQFF
.	TRBV9	TRBD2	TRBJ2-7	TGTGCCAGCAGCGCCGGGACTAGCGGGATCTACGAGCAGTACTTC	CASSAGTSGIYEQYF
few	TRBV7-9	TRBD1	TRBJ2-7	TGTGCCAGCAGCTTAAGTCGGGACAGCGAGCAGTACTTC	CASSLSRDSEQYF
few	TRBV5-1	.	TRBJ1-2	TGCGCCAGCAGGATGGAGGGAGCTAACTATGGCTACACCTTC	CASRMEGANYGYTF
.	TRBV11-3	.	TRBJ1-1	TGTGCCAGCAGCTTAGATCCCTCGGGGGGCACTGAAGCTTTCTTT	CASSLDPSGGTEAFF
.	TRBV2	TRBD1	TRBJ2-1	TGTGCCAGCAGTGAGAGTTGGGGGACAGGGGCCTACAATGAGCAGTTCTTC	CASSESWGTGAYNEQFF
few	TRBV9	.	TRBJ1-1	TGTGCCAGCAGCGTAGGGGTTCTGGACACTGAAGCTTTCTTT	CASSVGVLDTEAFF
.	TRBV29-1	.	TRBJ2-5	TGCAGCCCAAGCATCAGGGAGACCCAGTACTTC	CSPSIRETQYF
.	TRBV7-6	.	TRBJ2-1	TGTGCCAGCAGCTCCAAGAGTAGCGGACATACCTACAATGAGCAGTTCTTC	CASSSKSSGHTYNEQFF
.	TRBV7-9	.	TRBJ1-4	TGTGCCAGCAGCGTTCGGGAGACTAATGAAAAACTGTTTTTT	CASSVRETNEKLFF
.	TRBV11-2	.	TRBJ2-7	TGTGCCAGCAGGAAGGAGGCCCTCTACGAGCAGTACTTC	CASRKEALYEQYF